This T cell receptor beta chain emerged from a study of cytomegalovirus exposure and HLA in healthy donors. Overall study findings and caveats: Further analysis was carried out later, and it showed several of the most significant clusters appearing linked to common viral pathogens. The classifier was said to identify cytomegalovirus status with high specificity and sensitivity.

A multiplex PCR was run with 60 Vbeta primers and 13 Jbeta primers. The protocol was immunoSEQ multiplex PCR, while the TCRdb copy is restricted to in-frame clones and leaves out a portion. This sample yields about 140,000 clones, of which roughly 66% are seen a single time; under 7.5% belongs to the top ten. Concerning this clone: The antigen is undetermined.

Sequenced sample: PBMCs. The receptor comes from a woman aged 60 to 75 in good health and CMV-seronegative.

CDR3 sequence reads: CASSPGQGGSEQYF. CDR3 DNA: TGTGCCAGCAGTCCAGGACAGGGGGGAAGCGAGCAGTACTTC. J is TRBJ2-7 and V is TRBV27, with TRBD1 matching 10 bases. Trimming cost V 5 bases and J 6 bases; bases outside gene matches: 7. Germline-derived CDR1 and CDR2 are MNHEY and SMNVEV (reference sequence). The CDR3 totals 14 residues.